This T cell receptor (beta chain) appears in the sequencing data of a study of glioma-infiltrating T cells. Overall study findings and caveats: Non-neoplastic patients had below-expected tissue-blood divergence, while all gliomas exceeded expectation.

Amplification of TCR alpha and beta CDR3 regions from RNA used iRepertoire nested multiplex PCR. TCRdb used MiXCR to reprocess the multiplex PCR reads, holding one entry per CDR3 protein. The table includes about 180,000 distinct CDR3 sequences, over 40% detected once. The CDR3 contains 14 residues. V was pared by 4 bases and J by 3 bases, with 10 bases between. CDR1 and CDR2 (germline): MGHDK, SYGVNS. At least ten counts were recorded for this clonotype. What it binds is not known. Sequencing used glioma tissue, nonneoplastic brain tissue, or PBMCs (not recorded which). The clonotype originates from a human donor with low-grade glioma or glioblastoma, undergoing nonglioma brain surgery, or in good health (not recorded which). The rearrangement joins TRBV25-1 to TRBJ1-5; D is ambiguous. CDR3 residues: CASSAWGANQPQHF. For the CDR3, the DNA is TGTGCCAGCAGTGCTTGGGGTGCCAATCAGCCCCAGCATTTT.